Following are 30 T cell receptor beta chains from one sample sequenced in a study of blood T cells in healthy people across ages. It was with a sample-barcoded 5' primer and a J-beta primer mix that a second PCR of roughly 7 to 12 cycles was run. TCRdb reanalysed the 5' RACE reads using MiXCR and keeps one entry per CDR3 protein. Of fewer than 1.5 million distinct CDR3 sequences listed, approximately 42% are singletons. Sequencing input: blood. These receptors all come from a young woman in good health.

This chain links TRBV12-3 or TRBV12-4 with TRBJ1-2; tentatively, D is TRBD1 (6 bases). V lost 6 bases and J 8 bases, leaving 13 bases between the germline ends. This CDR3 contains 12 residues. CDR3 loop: CASSYRDLGYTF. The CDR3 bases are TGTGCCAGCAGCTACAGGGATCTAGGCTACACCTTC.

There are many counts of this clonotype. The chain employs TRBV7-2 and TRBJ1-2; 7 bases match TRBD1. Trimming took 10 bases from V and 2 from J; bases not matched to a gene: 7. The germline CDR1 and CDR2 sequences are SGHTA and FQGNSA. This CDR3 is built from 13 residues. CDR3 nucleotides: TGTGCCACAGACAGGGACCTCAACTATGGCTACACCTTC. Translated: CATDRDLNYGYTF.

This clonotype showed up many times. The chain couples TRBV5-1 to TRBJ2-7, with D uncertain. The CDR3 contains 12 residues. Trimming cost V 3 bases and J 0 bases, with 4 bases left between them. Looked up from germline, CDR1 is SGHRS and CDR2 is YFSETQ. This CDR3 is CASSSNSYEQYF. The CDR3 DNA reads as TGCGCCAGCAGCTCGAACTCCTACGAGCAGTACTTC.

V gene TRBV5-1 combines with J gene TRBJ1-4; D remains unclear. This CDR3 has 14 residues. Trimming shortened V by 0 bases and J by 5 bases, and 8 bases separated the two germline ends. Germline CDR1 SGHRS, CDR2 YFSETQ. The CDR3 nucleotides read TGCGCCAGCAGCTTGGACGGACCCAATGAAAAACTGTTTTTT. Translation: CASSLDGPNEKLFF.

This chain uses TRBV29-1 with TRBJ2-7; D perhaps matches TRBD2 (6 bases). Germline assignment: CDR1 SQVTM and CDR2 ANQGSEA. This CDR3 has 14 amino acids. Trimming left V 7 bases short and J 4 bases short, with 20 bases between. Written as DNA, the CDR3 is TGCAGCGCGCTCCGGGACTCCGGCGGGTACGAGCAGTACTTC. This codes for CSALRDSGGYEQYF.

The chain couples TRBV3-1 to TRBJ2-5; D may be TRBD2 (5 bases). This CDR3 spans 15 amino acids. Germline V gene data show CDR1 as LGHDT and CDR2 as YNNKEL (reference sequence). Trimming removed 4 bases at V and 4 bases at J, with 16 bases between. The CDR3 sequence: CASSPTLGVRETQYF. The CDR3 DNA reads TGTGCCAGCAGCCCAACTCTCGGGGTACGAGAGACCCAGTACTTC.

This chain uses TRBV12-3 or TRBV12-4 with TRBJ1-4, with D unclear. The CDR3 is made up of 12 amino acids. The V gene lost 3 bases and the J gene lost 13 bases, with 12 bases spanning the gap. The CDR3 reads CASSFREGALFF. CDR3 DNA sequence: TGTGCCAGCAGTTTTCGGGAGGGTGCACTGTTTTTT.

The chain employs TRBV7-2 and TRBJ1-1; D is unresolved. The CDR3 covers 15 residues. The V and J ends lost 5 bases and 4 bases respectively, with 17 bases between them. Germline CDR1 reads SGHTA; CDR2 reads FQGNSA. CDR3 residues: CASSSGSGWGTEAFF. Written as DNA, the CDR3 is TGTGCCAGCAGCAGCGGGTCCGGCTGGGGCACTGAAGCTTTCTTT. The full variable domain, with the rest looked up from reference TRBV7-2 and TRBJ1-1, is GAGVSQSPSNKVTEKGKDVELRCDPISGHTALYWYRQSLGQGLEFLIYFQGNSAPDKSGLPSDRFSAERTGGSVSTLTIQRTQQEDSAVYLCASSSGSGWGTEAFFGQGTRLTVV.

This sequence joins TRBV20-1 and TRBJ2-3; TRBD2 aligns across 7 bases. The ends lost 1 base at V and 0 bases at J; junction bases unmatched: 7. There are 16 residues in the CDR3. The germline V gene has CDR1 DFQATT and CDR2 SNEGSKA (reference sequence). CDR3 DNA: TGCAGTGCTAGAGCAGGTCTAGCGGCTAGCACAGATACGCAGTATTTT. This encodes CSARAGLAASTDTQYF.

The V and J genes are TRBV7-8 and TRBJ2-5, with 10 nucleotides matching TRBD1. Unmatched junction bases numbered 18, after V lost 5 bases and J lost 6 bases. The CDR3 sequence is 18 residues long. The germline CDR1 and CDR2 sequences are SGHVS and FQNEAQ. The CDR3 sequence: CASSVREWRQGAGKTQYF. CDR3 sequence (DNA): TGTGCCAGCAGCGTGCGGGAGTGGAGACAGGGGGCCGGAAAGACCCAGTACTTC. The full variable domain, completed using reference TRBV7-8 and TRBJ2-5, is GAGVSQSPRYKVAKRGQDVALRCDPISGHVSLFWYQQALGQGPEFLTYFQNEAQLDKSGLPSDRFFAERPEGSVSTLKIQRTQQEDSAVYLCASSVREWRQGAGKTQYFGPGTRLLVL.

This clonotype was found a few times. The CDR3 is CSVAGGRGTDTQYF. For the CDR3, the DNA is TGCAGCGTCGCCGGTGGGAGGGGGACAGATACGCAGTATTTT. The V call is TRBV29-1, the J call TRBJ2-3, with D perhaps TRBD2 (7 bases). Germline lookup yields CDR1 SQVTM and CDR2 ANQGSEA. Trimming stripped 6 bases from V and 3 bases from J, with 16 bases between. The CDR3 has 14 amino acids.

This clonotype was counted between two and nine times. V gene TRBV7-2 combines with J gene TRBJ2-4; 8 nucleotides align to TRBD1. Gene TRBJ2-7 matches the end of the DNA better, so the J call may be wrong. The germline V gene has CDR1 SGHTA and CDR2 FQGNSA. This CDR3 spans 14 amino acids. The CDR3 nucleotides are TGTGCCAGCAGCTTAGGACAGGGGTCTTCCGAGCAGTACTTC. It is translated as CASSLGQGSSEQYF.

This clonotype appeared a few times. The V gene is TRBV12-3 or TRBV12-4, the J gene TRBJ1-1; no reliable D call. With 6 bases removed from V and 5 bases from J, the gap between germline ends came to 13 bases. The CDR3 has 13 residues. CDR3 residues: CASRPRAGTEAFF. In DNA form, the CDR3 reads TGTGCCAGCAGGCCTCGGGCGGGGACTGAAGCTTTCTTT.

This CDR3 reads CASSQDSTGTGVYGYTF. The CDR3 bases are TGTGCCAGCAGCCAAGATTCTACCGGGACAGGCGTCTATGGCTACACCTTC. The genes are TRBV3-1 and TRBJ1-2; the match to TRBD1 covers 8 bases. This CDR3 region has 17 residues. Germline V gene lookup returns CDR1 LGHDT and CDR2 YNNKEL (reference sequence). V lost 0 bases and J lost 4; bases outside the gene matches: 10.

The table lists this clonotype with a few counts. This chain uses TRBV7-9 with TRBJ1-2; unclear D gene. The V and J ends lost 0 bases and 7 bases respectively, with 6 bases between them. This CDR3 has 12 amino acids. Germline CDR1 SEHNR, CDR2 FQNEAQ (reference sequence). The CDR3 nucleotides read TGTGCCAGCAGCTTAGCGAAATCTGGCTACACCTTC. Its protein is CASSLAKSGYTF.

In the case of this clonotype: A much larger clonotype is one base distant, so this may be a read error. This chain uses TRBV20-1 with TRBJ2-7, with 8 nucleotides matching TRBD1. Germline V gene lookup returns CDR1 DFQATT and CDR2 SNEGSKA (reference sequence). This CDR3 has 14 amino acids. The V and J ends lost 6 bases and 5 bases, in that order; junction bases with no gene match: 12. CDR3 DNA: TGCAGTGCGCCGACCAGGGGGCAGGGCGACGAGCAGTACTTC. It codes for CSAPTRGQGDEQYF.

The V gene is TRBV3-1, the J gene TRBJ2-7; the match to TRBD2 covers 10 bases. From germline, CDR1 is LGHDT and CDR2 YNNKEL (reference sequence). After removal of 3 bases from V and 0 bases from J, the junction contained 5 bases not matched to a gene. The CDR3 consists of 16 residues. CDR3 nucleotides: TGTGCCAGCAGCCACTCCGGACTAGCGGTCTCCTACGAGCAGTACTTC. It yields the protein CASSHSGLAVSYEQYF.

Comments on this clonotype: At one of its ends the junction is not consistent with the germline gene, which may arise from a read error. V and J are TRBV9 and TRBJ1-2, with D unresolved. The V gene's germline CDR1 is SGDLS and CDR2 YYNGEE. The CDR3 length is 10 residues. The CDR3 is CTSQGSGYTF. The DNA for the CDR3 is TGTACCAGCCAAGGGAGTGGCTACACCTTC.

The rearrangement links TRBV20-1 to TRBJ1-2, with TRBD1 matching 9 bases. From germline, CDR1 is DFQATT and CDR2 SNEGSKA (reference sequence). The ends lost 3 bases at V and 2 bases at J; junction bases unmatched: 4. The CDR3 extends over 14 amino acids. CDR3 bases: TGCAGTGCTAGGAAGGGACAGGGAAACTATGGCTACACCTTC. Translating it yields CSARKGQGNYGYTF.

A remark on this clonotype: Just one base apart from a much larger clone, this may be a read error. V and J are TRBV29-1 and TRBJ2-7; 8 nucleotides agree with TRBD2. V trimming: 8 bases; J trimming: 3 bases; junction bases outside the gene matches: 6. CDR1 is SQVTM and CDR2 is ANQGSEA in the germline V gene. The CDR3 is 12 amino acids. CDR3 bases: TGCAGCATTGGACTAGCTGGCTACGAGCAGTACTTC. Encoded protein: CSIGLAGYEQYF.

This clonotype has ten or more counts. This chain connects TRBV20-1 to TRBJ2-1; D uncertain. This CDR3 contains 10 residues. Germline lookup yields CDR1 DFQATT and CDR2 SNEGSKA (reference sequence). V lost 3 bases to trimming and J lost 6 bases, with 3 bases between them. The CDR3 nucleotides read TGCAGTGCTAGCTCCAATGAGCAGTTCTTC. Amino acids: CSASSNEQFF.

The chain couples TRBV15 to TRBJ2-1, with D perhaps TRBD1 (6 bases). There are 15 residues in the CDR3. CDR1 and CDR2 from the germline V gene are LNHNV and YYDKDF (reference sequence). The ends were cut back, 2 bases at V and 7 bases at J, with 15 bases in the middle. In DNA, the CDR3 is TGTGCCACCAGCAGACCAACAGGGATCTTTAATGAGCAGTTCTTC. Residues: CATSRPTGIFNEQFF.

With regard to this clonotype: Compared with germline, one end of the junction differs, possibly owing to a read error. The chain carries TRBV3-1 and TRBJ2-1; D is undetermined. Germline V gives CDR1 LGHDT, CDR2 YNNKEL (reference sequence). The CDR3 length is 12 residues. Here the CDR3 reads CASSQTYNEQIF. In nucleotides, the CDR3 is TGTGCCAGCAGCCAAACATACAATGAGCAGATCTTC.

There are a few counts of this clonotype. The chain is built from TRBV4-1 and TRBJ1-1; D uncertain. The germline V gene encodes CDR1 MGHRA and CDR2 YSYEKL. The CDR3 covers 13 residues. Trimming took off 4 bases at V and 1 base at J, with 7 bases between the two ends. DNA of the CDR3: TGCGCCAGCAGCCCCCCGTGGAACACTGAAGCTTTCTTT. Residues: CASSPPWNTEAFF.

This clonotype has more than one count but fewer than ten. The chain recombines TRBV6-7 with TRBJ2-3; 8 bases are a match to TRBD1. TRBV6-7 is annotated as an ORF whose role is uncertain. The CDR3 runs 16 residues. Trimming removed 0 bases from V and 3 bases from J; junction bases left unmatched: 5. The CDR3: CASSYSWTGSTDTQYF. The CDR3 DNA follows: TGTGCCAGCAGTTACTCATGGACAGGGTCTACAGATACGCAGTATTTT.

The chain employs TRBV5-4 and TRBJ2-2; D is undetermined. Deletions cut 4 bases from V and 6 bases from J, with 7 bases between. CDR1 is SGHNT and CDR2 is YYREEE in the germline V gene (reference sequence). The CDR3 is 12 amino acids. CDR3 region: CASSLQSGELFF. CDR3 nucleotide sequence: TGTGCCAGCAGCCTTCAGTCCGGGGAGCTGTTTTTT.

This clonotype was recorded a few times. The DNA of the CDR3 is TGTGCCAGCAGCCAAGACCGGACTAGCGGTGATTACGAGCAGTACTTC. Its protein is CASSQDRTSGDYEQYF. The V call is TRBV7-9, the J call TRBJ2-7, with 10 bases fitting TRBD2. There are 16 residues in the CDR3. The V and J ends lost 5 bases and 4 bases, in that order; junction bases with no gene match: 11. Germline V gives CDR1 SEHNR, CDR2 FQNEAQ (reference sequence).

The CDR3 DNA reads as TGTGCCAGCAGCCGGGGAGCGGGAGCTAAGGGCAATGAGCAGTTCTTC. The encoded protein is CASSRGAGAKGNEQFF. The chain recombines TRBV3-1 with TRBJ2-1; 8 positions match TRBD2. The CDR3 extends over 16 amino acids. Germline V gene data show CDR1 as LGHDT and CDR2 as YNNKEL (reference sequence). J lost 6 bases, V lost 4 bases, and 11 bases had no gene match.

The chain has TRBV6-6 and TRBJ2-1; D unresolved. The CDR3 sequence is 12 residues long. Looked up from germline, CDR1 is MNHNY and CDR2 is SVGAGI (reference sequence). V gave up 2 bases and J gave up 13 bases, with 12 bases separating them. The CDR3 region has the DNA TGTGCCAGCAGTTACACATCCGAGACCCAGTTCTTC. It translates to CASSYTSETQFF.

This CDR3 is CSVPGSVNTEAFF. In DNA, the CDR3 is TGCAGCGTTCCAGGGTCCGTTAACACTGAAGCTTTCTTT. The chain links TRBV29-1 to TRBJ1-1, with D perhaps matching TRBD1 (5 bases). CDR1 and CDR2 from the germline V gene are SQVTM and ANQGSEA. V shed 5 bases and J shed 2 bases, with 12 bases lying between them. This CDR3 is 13 amino acids long.